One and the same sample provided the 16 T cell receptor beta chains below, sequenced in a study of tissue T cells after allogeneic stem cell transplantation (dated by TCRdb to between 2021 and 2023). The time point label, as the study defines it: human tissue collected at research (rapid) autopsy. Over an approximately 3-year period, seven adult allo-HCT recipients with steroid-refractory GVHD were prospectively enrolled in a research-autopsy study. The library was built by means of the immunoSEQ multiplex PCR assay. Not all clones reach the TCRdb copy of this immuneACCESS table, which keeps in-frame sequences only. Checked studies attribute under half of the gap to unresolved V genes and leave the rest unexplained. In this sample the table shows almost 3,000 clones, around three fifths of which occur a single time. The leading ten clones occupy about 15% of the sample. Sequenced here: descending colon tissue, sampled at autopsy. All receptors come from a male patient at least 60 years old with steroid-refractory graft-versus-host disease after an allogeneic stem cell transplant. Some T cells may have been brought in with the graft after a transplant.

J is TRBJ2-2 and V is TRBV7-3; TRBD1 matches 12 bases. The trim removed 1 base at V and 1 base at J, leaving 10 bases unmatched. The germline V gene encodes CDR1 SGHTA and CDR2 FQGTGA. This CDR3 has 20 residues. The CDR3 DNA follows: TGTGCCAGCAGCTTAAAATGGCTGGGACAGGGGGCCTTGAACACCGGGGAGCTGTTTTTT. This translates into CASSLKWLGQGALNTGELFF.

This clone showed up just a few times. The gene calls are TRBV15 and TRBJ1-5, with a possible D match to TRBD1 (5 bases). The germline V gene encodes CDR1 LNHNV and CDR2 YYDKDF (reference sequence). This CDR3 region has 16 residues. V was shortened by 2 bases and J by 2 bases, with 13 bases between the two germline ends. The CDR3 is CATSRSRDGGNQPQHF. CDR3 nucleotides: TGTGCCACCAGCAGATCCCGGGACGGGGGCAATCAGCCCCAGCATTTT.

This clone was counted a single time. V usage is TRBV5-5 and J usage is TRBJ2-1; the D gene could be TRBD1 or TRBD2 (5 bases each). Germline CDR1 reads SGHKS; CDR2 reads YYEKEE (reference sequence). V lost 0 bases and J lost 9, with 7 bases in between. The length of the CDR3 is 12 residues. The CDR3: CASSLGGVEQFF. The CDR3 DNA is TGTGCCAGCAGCTTGGGAGGGGTTGAGCAGTTCTTC.

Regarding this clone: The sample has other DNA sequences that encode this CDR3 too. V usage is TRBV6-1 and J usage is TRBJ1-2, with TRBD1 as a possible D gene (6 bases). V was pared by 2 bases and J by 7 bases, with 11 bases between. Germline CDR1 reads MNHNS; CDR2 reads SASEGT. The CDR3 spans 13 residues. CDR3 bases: TGTGCCAGCAGTGAAACAGGGCTGGGTGGCTACACCTTC. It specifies CASSETGLGGYTF.

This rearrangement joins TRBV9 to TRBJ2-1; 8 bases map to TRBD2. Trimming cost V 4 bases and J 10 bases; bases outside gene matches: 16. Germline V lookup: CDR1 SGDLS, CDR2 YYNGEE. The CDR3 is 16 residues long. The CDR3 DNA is TGTGCCAGCAGCATAGATTTCGGTGGGACGGGGGGGGAGCAGTTCTTC. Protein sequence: CASSIDFGGTGGEQFF. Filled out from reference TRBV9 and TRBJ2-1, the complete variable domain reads DSGVTQTPKHLITATGQRVTLRCSPRSGDLSVYWYQQSLDQGLQFLIQYYNGEERAKGNILERFSAQQFPDLHSELNLSSLELGDSALYFCASSIDFGGTGGEQFFGPGTRLTVL.

The CDR3 DNA reads TGTGCCAGCAGCCAAAGCCGGGAGCAGTTCTTC. Translating gives CASSQSREQFF. The chain has TRBV12-3 or TRBV12-4 and TRBJ2-1; D gene unclear. V lost 6 bases to trimming and J lost 10 bases, with 10 bases between them. This CDR3 is built from 11 residues.

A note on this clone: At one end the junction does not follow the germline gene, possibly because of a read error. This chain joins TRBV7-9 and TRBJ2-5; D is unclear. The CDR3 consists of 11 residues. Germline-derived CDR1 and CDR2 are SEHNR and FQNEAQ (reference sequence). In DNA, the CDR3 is TGTGCCAGCGGTGCCCAAGAAACCCAGTACTTC. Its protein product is CASGAQETQYF.

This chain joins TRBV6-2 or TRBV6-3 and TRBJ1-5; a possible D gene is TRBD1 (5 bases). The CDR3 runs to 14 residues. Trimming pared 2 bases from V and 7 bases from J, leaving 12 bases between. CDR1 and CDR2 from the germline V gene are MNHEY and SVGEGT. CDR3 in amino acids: CASSYIGVLQPQHF. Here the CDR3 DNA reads TGTGCCAGCAGTTACATAGGGGTCCTCCAGCCCCAGCATTTT.

CDR3 in amino acids: CASSYGITLFF. CDR3 nucleotides: TGTGCCAGCAGTTACGGGATCACCTTGTTTTTT. This sequence joins TRBV6-5 and TRBJ1-4; D unclear. Germline loops: CDR1 MNHEY, CDR2 SVGAGI. The CDR3 has 11 residues. Trimming took 2 bases from V and 15 from J, leaving 10 bases between them.

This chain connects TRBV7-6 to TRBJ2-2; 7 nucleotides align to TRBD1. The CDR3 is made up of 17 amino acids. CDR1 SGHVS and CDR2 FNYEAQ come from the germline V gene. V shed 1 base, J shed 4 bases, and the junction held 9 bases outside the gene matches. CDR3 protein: CASSLGAGGFGTGELFF. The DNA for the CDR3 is TGTGCCAGCAGCTTAGGGGCAGGGGGATTTGGCACCGGGGAGCTGTTTTTT.

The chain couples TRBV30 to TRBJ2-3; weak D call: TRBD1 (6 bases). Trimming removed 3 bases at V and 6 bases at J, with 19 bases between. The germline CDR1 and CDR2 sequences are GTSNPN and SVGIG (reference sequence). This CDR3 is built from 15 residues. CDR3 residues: CAWRGTGPLVDTQYF. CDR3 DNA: TGTGCCTGGAGGGGTACAGGGCCCCTCGTGGATACGCAGTATTTT.

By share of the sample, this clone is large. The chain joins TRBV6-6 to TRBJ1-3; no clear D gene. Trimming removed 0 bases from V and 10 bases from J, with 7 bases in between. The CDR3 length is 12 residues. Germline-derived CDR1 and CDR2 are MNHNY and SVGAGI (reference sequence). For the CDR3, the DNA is TGTGCCAGCAGTTACTCGAAGAAAACCATATATTTT. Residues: CASSYSKKTIYF.

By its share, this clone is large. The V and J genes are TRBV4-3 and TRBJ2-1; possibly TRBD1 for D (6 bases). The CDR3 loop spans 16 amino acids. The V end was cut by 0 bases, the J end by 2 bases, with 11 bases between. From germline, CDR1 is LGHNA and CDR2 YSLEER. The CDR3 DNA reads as TGCGCCAGCAGCCAAGATCAGGGGATCCCCTACAATGAGCAGTTCTTC. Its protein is CASSQDQGIPYNEQFF.

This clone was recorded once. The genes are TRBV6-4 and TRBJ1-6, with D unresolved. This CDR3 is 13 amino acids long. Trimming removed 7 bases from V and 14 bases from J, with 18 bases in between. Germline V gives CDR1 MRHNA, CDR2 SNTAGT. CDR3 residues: CASIKKGGRALHF. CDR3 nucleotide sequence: TGTGCCAGCATCAAAAAGGGAGGAAGGGCCCTCCACTTT.

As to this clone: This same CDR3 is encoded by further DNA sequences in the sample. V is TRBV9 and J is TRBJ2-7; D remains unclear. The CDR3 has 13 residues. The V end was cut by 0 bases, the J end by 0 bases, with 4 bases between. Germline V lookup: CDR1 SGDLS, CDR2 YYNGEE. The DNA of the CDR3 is TGTGCCAGCAGCGTAGCGCCCTCCTACGAGCAGTACTTC. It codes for CASSVAPSYEQYF.

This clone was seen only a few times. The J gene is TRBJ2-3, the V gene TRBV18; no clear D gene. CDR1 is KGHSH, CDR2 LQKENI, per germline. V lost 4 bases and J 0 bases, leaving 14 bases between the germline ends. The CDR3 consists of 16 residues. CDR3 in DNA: TGTGCCAGCTCACTTCTCCAAGCGACTAGCACAGATACGCAGTATTTT. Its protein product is CASSLLQATSTDTQYF. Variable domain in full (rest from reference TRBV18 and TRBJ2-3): NAGVMQNPRHLVRRRGQEARLRCSPMKGHSHVYWYRQLPEEGLKFMVYLQKENIIDESGMPKERFSAEFPKEGPSILRIQQVVRGDSAAYFCASSLLQATSTDTQYFGPGTRLTVL.